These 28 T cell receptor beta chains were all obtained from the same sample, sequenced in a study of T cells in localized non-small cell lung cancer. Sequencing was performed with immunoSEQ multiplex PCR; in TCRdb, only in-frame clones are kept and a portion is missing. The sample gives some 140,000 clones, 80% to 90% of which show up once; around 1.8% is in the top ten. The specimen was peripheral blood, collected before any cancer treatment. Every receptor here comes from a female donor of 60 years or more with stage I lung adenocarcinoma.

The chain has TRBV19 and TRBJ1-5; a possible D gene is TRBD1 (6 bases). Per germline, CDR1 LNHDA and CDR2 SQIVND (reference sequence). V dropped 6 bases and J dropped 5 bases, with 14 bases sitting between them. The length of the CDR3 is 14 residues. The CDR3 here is CASRKQGGDQPQHF. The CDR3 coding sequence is TGTGCCAGTAGGAAACAGGGAGGTGATCAGCCCCAGCATTTT.

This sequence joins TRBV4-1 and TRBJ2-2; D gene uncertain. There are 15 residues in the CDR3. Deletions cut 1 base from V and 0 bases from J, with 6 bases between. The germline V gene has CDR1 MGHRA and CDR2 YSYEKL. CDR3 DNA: TGCGCCAGCAGCCAAGTGTACCCGAACACCGGGGAGCTGTTTTTT. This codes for CASSQVYPNTGELFF.

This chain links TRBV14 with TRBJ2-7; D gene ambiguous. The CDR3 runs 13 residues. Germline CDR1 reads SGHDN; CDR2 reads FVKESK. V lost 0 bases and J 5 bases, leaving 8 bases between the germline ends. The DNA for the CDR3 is TGTGCCAGCAGCCAAGATAAGGGTAACGAGCAGTACTTC. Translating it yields CASSQDKGNEQYF.

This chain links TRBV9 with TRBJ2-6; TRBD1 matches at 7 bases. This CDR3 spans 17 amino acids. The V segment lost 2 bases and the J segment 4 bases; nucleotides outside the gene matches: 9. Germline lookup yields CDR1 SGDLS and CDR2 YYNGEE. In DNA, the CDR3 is TGTGCCAGCAGCGTGGCAGGGGACAGCCTCGGGGCCAACGTCCTGACTTTC. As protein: CASSVAGDSLGANVLTF.

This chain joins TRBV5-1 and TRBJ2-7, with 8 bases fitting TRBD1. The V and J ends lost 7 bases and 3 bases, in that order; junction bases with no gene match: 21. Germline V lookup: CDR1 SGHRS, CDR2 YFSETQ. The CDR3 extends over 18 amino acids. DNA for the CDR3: TGCGCCAGCCACCCTGGGCACAGGGGGACGGGCATCCGCTACGAGCAGTACTTC. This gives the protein CASHPGHRGTGIRYEQYF.

The CDR3 loop is CASSGRTSGRRWAYGEQFF. The DNA for the CDR3 is TGTGCCAGCAGCGGGCGGACTAGCGGGAGGAGGTGGGCTTACGGTGAGCAGTTCTTC. The chain employs TRBV27 and TRBJ2-1; 14 bases agree with TRBD2. The trim removed 6 bases at V and 9 bases at J, leaving 19 bases unmatched. The CDR3 has 19 residues. Germline CDR1 and CDR2: MNHEY and SMNVEV (reference sequence).

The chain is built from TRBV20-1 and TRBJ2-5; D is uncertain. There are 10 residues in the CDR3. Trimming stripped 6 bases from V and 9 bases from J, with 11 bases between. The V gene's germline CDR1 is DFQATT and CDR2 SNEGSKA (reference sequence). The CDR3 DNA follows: TGCAGTGCAAACCTCGGGTCCCAGTACTTC. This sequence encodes CSANLGSQYF.

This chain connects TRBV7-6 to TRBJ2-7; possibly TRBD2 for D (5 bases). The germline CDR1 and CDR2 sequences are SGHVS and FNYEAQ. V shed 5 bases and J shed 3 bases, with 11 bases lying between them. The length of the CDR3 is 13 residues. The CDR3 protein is CASSPTMDYEQYF. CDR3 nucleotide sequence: TGTGCCAGCAGCCCGACTATGGACTACGAGCAGTACTTC.

CDR3 sequence (DNA): TGTGCCAGCAGCTATTCGGGACAGGGGGCTGAGGGTGAGACCCAGTACTTC. Encoded protein: CASSYSGQGAEGETQYF. The rearrangement uses TRBV11-2 and TRBJ2-5; TRBD1 agrees at 12 bases. The trim removed 4 bases at V and 5 bases at J, leaving 11 bases unmatched. The germline V gene encodes CDR1 SGHAT and CDR2 FQNNGV. This CDR3 has 17 residues.

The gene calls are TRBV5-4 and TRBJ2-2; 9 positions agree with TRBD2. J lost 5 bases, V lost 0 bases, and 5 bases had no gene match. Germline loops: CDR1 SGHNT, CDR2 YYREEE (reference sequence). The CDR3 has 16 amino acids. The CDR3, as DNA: TGTGCCAGCAGCTTGGGGTTAGCGGGAGATACCGGGGAGCTGTTTTTT. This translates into CASSLGLAGDTGELFF.

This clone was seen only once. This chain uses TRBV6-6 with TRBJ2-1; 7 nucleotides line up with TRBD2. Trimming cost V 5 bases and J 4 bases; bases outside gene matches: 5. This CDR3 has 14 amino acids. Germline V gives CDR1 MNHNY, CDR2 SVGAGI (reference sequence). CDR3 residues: CASSNGRSYNEQFF. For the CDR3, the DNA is TGTGCCAGCAGTAACGGGAGGAGTTACAATGAGCAGTTCTTC.

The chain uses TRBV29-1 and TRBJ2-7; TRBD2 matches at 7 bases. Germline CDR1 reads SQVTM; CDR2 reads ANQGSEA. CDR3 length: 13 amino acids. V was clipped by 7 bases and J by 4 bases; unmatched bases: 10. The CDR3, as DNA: TGCAGCGCAACTAGCGCCCTGCGGTACGAGCAGTACTTC. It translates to CSATSALRYEQYF.

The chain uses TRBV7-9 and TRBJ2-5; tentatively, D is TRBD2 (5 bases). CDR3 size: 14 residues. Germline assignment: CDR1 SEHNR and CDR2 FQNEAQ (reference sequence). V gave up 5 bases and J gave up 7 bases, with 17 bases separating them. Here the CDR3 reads CASSPFSGMGTQYF. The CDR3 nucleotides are TGTGCCAGCAGCCCCTTTTCCGGGATGGGGACCCAGTACTTC.

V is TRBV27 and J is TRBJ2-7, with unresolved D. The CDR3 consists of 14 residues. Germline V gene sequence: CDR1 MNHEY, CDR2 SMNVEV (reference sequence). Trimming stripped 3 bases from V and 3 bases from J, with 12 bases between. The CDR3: CASSFKDVGYEQYF. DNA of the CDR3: TGTGCCAGCAGTTTCAAGGACGTTGGCTACGAGCAGTACTTC.

The CDR3 DNA follows: TGTGCCAGCAGTGAATTAGGCGTCTTCGGACTAGCGAAAACCAATGAGCAGTTCTTC. Its translation: CASSELGVFGLAKTNEQFF. This chain links TRBV6-1 with TRBJ2-1; TRBD2 matches at 9 bases. The CDR3 covers 19 residues. V was pared by 2 bases and J by 6 bases, with 17 bases of the junction left unmatched. Germline V gene sequence: CDR1 MNHNS, CDR2 SASEGT.

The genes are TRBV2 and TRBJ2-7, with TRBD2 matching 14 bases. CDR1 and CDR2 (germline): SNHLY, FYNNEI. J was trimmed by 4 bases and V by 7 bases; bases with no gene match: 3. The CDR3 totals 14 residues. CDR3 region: CASKGLAGAYEQYF. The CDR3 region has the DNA TGTGCCAGCAAGGGACTAGCGGGAGCTTACGAGCAGTACTTC.

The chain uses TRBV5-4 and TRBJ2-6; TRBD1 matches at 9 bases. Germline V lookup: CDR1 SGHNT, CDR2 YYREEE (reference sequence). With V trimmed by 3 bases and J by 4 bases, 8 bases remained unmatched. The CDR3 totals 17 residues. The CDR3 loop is CASSSGQGWAGANVLTF. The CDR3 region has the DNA TGTGCCAGCAGCTCAGGACAGGGGTGGGCCGGGGCCAACGTCCTGACTTTC.

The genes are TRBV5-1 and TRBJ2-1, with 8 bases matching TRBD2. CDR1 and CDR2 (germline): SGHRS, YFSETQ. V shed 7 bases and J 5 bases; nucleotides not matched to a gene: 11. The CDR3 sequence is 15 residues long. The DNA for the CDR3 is TGCGCCAGCTCCCGGCAGCGGGGGAGTCACAATGAGCAGTTCTTC. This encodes CASSRQRGSHNEQFF.

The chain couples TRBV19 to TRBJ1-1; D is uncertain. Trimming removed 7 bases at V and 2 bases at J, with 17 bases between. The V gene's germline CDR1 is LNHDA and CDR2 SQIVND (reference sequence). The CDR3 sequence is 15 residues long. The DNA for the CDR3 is TGTGCCAGTACTTCCCAAACCTCGGATAACACTGAAGCTTTCTTT. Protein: CASTSQTSDNTEAFF. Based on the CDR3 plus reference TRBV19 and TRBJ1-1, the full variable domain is DGGITQSPKYLFRKEGQNVTLSCEQNLNHDAMYWYRQDPGQGLRLIYYSQIVNDFQKGDIAEGYSVSREKKESFPLTVTSAQKNPTAFYLCASTSQTSDNTEAFFGQGTRLTVV.

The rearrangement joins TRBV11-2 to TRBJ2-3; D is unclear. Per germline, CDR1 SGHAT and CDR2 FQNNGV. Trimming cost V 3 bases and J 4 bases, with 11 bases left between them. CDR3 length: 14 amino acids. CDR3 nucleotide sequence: TGTGCCAGCAGCTTTATCCCTTCAGCAGATACGCAGTATTTT. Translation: CASSFIPSADTQYF.

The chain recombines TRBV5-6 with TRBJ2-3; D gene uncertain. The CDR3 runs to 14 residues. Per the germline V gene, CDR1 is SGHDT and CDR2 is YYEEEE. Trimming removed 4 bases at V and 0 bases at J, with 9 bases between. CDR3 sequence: CASSLGLSTDTQYF. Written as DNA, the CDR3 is TGTGCCAGCAGCCTCGGGCTTAGCACAGATACGCAGTATTTT. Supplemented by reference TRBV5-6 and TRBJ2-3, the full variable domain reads DAGVTQSPTHLIKTRGQQVTLRCSPKSGHDTVSWYQQALGQGPQFIFQYYEEEERQRGNFPDRFSGHQFPNYSSELNVNALLLGDSALYLCASSLGLSTDTQYFGPGTRLTVL.

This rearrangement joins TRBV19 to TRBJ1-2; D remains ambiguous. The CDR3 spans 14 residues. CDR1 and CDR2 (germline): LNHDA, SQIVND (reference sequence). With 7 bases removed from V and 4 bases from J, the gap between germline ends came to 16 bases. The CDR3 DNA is TGTGCCAGTAAGGAGGGCCAAGACGGCTATGGCTACACCTTC. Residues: CASKEGQDGYGYTF.

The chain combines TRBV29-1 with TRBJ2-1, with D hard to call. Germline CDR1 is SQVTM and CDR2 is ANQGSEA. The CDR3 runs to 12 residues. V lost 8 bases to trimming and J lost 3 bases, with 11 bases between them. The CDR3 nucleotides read TGCAGCCCAACCAGGAACTACAATGAGCAGTTCTTC. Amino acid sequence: CSPTRNYNEQFF.

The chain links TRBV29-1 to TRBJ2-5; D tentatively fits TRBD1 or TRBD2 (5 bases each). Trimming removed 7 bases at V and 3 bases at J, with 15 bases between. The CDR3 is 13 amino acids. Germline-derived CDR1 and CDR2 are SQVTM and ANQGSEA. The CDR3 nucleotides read TGCAGCGCCGCCGGGACCCCCAAAGAGACCCAGTACTTC. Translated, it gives CSAAGTPKETQYF. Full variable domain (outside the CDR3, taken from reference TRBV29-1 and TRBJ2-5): SAVISQKPSRDICQRGTSLTIQCQVDSQVTMMFWYRQQPGQSLTLIATANQGSEATYESGFVIDKFPISRPNLTFSTLTVSNMSPEDSSIYLCSAAGTPKETQYFGPGTRLLVL.

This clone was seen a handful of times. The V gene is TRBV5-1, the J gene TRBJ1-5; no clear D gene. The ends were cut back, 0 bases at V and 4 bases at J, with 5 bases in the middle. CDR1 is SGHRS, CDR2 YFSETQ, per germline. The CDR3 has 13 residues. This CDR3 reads CASSLAGNQPQHF. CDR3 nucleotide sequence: TGCGCCAGCAGCTTGGCCGGTAATCAGCCCCAGCATTTT. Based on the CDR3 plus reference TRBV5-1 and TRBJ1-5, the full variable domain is KAGVTQTPRYLIKTRGQQVTLSCSPISGHRSVSWYQQTPGQGLQFLFEYFSETQRNKGNFPGRFSGRQFSNSRSEMNVSTLELGDSALYLCASSLAGNQPQHFGDGTRLSIL.

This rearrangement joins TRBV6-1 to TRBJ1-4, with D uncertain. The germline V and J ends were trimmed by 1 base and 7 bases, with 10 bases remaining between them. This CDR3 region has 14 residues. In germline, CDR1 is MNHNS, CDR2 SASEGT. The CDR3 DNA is TGTGCCAGCAGTGAAGGCACATCCAGTGAAAAACTGTTTTTT. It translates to CASSEGTSSEKLFF.

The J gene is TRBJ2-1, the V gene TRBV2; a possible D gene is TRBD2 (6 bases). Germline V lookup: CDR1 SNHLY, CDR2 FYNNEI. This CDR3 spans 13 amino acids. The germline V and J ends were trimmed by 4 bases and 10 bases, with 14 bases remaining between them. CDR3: CASSGNGTPEQFF. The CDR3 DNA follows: TGTGCCAGCAGTGGAAACGGGACTCCGGAGCAGTTCTTC.

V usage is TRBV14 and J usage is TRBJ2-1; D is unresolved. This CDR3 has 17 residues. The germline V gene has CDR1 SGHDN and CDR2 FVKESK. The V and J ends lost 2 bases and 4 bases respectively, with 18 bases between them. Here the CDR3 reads CASSQPSGPSWYNEQFF. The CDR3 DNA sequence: TGTGCCAGCAGCCAACCTTCCGGGCCGTCGTGGTACAATGAGCAGTTCTTC.